This is a list of T cell receptor beta chains from one sample in a study of identical twins. TCRdb re-called the 5' RACE reads with MiXCR, one entry per CDR3 protein. The data hold about 700,000 distinct CDR3 sequences, with roughly 6.2% observed a single time. The material sequenced was naive T cells sorted from blood. The source of these receptors is a man aged 18 to 29 in good health. The conserved cysteine and the conserved F or W are not part of the CDR3 here.

TRBJ2-5	TRBV6-2/TRBV6-3	ASSPRRAGETQY
TRBJ2-1	TRBV9	ASSVPGSSYNEQF
TRBJ2-3	TRBV9	ASSEILAGKTDTQY
TRBJ2-7	TRBV20-1	SASGQGRSYEQY
TRBJ2-3	TRBV20-1	SANRDSSTDTQY
TRBJ2-3	TRBV9	ASSVGGQATDTQY
TRBJ2-1	TRBV4-1	ASSQVGKNEQF
TRBJ2-5	TRBV20-1	SASQAPNRGRETQY
TRBJ2-3	TRBV5-1	ASSLGDTYTDTQY
TRBJ1-6	TRBV12-3/TRBV12-4	ASSPSYMNSPLH
TRBJ2-3	TRBV29-1	SVSGRNTDTQY
TRBJ2-1	TRBV11-2	ASSLRGSTGGSYNEQF
TRBJ2-2	TRBV12-3/TRBV12-4	ASERTSGITGELF
TRBJ1-5	TRBV7-2	ASSSDRGLYSNQPQH
TRBJ2-7	TRBV6-2/TRBV6-3	ASSFSTQGANEQY
TRBJ2-1	TRBV7-2	ASGIASYNEQF
TRBJ2-3	TRBV3-1	ASSRSASTDTQY
TRBJ1-2	TRBV12-3/TRBV12-4	ASSQGQGVGISGYT
TRBJ2-3	TRBV29-1	SVRQGDTQY
TRBJ2-2	TRBV5-1	ASSLPTGDTGELF
TRBJ1-4	TRBV10-3	AIKNERTGDLDEKLF
TRBJ1-1	TRBV7-9	ASSINRGTEAF